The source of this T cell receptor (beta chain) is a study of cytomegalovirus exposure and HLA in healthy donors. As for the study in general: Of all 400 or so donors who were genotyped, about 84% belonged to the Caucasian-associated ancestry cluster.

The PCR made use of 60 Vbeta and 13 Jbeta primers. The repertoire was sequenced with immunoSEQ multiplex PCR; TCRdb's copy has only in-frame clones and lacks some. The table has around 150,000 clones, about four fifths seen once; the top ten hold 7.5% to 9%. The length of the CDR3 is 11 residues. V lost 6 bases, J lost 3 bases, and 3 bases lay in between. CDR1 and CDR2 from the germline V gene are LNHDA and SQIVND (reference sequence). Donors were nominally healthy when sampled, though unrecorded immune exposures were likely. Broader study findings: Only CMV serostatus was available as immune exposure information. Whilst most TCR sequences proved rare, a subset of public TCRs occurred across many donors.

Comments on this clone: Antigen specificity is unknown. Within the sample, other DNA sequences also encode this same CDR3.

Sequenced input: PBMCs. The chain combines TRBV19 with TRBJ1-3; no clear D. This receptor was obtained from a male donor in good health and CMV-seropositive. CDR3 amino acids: CASRRGNTIYF. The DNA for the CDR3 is TGTGCCAGTAGGCGTGGAAACACCATATATTTT.